A single sample is the source of the 25 T cell receptor beta chains below, sequenced in a study of blood T cell repertoires in COVID-19. Clones were read by immunoSEQ multiplex PCR, and TCRdb kept only the in-frame ones, dropping some. Of about 190,000 clones listed, roughly 90% are singletons. Sequenced material: peripheral blood. These receptors were taken from a middle-aged woman who had recovered from COVID-19.

The rearrangement uses TRBV6-2 or TRBV6-3 and TRBJ1-2; no reliable D call. The germline V gene encodes CDR1 MNHEY and CDR2 SVGEGT. The CDR3 is 13 residues long. V was shortened by 6 bases and J by 6 bases, with 14 bases between the two germline ends. Here the CDR3 DNA reads TGTGCCAGCAGCTTAATGGCAGTTGATGGCTACACCTTC. Translated, it gives CASSLMAVDGYTF.

This clone was recorded once. The chain couples TRBV4-2 to TRBJ2-2; TRBD2 matches at 8 bases. V lost 0 bases to trimming and J lost 5 bases; unmatched junction nucleotides: 17. Per the germline V gene, CDR1 is LGHNA and CDR2 is YNFKEQ. The CDR3 sequence is 20 residues long. The CDR3 reads CASSQDWSFGERERTGELFF. The DNA of the CDR3 is TGTGCCAGCAGCCAAGATTGGAGCTTTGGGGAGCGGGAGAGGACCGGGGAGCTGTTTTTT.

J is TRBJ2-5 and V is TRBV19, with 7 bases matching TRBD1. Germline assignment: CDR1 LNHDA and CDR2 SQIVND (reference sequence). V shed 5 bases, J shed 3 bases, and the junction held 6 bases outside the gene matches. The length of the CDR3 is 14 residues. CDR3 DNA: TGTGCCAGTAGTTCGCTAACAGGGGAAGAGACCCAGTACTTC. Its translation is CASSSLTGEETQYF.

The chain employs TRBV29-1 and TRBJ1-3; unclear D gene. V was clipped by 7 bases and J by 0 bases, with 13 bases between them. Germline values: CDR1 SQVTM, CDR2 ANQGSEA. CDR3 length: 14 amino acids. The CDR3 sequence: CSATDGNSGNTIYF. In DNA form, the CDR3 reads TGCAGCGCAACCGACGGGAACTCTGGAAACACCATATATTTT.

The genes are TRBV9 and TRBJ1-2; no clear D. This CDR3 has 15 amino acids. Looked up from germline, CDR1 is SGDLS and CDR2 is YYNGEE. Between the trimmed V and J ends, which lost 0 bases and 4 bases, there was a span of 13 bases. The CDR3 loop reads CASSVGIDGSYGYTF. The CDR3 DNA reads as TGTGCCAGCAGCGTAGGGATCGACGGGAGCTATGGCTACACCTTC.

The chain couples TRBV11-3 to TRBJ2-5, with 13 positions matching TRBD2. Germline assignment: CDR1 SGHNT and CDR2 YENEEA. This CDR3 has 16 amino acids. Trimming cost V 5 bases and J 2 bases; bases outside gene matches: 5. The CDR3 region is CASSPGLAGKQETQYF. CDR3 nucleotide sequence: TGTGCCAGCAGCCCGGGACTAGCGGGAAAGCAAGAGACCCAGTACTTC. Full variable domain (remainder filled in from reference TRBV11-3 and TRBJ2-5): EAGVVQSPRYKIIEKKQPVAFWCNPISGHNTLYWYLQNLGQGPELLIRYENEEAVDDSQLPKDRFSAERLKGVDSTLKIQPAELGDSAVYLCASSPGLAGKQETQYFGPGTRLLVL.

The chain couples TRBV15 to TRBJ1-2; 12 nucleotides line up with TRBD1. Germline CDR1 LNHNV, CDR2 YYDKDF (reference sequence). V was pared by 1 base and J by 1 base, with 4 bases of the junction left unmatched. The CDR3 contains 17 residues. CDR3 protein: CATSRAGTGGVNYGYTF. The CDR3 coding sequence is TGTGCCACCAGCAGAGCCGGGACAGGGGGCGTTAACTATGGCTACACCTTC.

V is TRBV19 and J is TRBJ2-1, with a weak D call TRBD2 (5 bases). Germline V gene lookup returns CDR1 LNHDA and CDR2 SQIVND (reference sequence). This CDR3 is 15 amino acids long. The germline V and J ends were trimmed by 3 bases and 2 bases, with 11 bases remaining between them. The CDR3 spells CASSIVDGTYNEQFF. DNA for the CDR3: TGTGCCAGTAGTATTGTGGACGGGACCTACAATGAGCAGTTCTTC.

A single count supports this clone. The J gene is TRBJ2-5, the V gene TRBV10-1; 9 bases are a match to TRBD1. CDR1 and CDR2 from the germline V gene are WNHNN and SYGVQD (reference sequence). This CDR3 comprises 16 residues. With 6 bases clipped from V and 2 bases from J, the junction kept 10 bases outside the gene matches. DNA of the CDR3: TGCGCCAGCAGCCCCGGGACAGGGAGGGTACAAGAGACCCAGTACTTC. Protein sequence: CASSPGTGRVQETQYF.

This chain links TRBV7-8 with TRBJ1-1; 9 bases fit TRBD1. With 5 bases clipped from V and 4 bases from J, the junction kept 2 bases outside the gene matches. The CDR3 covers 13 residues. The germline CDR1 and CDR2 sequences are SGHVS and FQNEAQ. The CDR3 here is CASSRDRATEAFF. Here the CDR3 DNA reads TGTGCCAGCAGCCGGGACAGGGCCACTGAAGCTTTCTTT.

The rearrangement joins TRBV24-1 to TRBJ2-7; D might be TRBD2 (5 bases). Germline CDR1 and CDR2: KGHDR and SFDVKD. V lost 6 bases to trimming and J lost 3 bases, with 17 bases between them. This CDR3 has 15 amino acids. CDR3 sequence: CATSSTGEFDYEQYF. The CDR3 DNA follows: TGTGCCACCAGTTCGACCGGGGAGTTCGACTACGAGCAGTACTTC.

This clone was recorded a few times. The V gene is TRBV18, the J gene TRBJ1-1; TRBD1 might be the D (5 bases). The CDR3 consists of 15 residues. Germline CDR1 KGHSH, CDR2 LQKENI. The V and J ends lost 6 bases and 4 bases respectively, with 18 bases between them. Here the CDR3 DNA reads TGTGCCAGCTCGCCAACCTTCGGGGGAACCACTGAAGCTTTCTTT. This translates into CASSPTFGGTTEAFF.

The rearrangement uses TRBV18 and TRBJ1-1; 10 nucleotides line up with TRBD1. This CDR3 has 14 residues. Germline V gene lookup returns CDR1 KGHSH and CDR2 LQKENI. V lost 5 bases to trimming and J lost 5 bases; unmatched junction nucleotides: 5. CDR3 region: CASSVGQGWTEAFF. CDR3 bases: TGTGCCAGCTCAGTGGGACAGGGGTGGACTGAAGCTTTCTTT.

The chain links TRBV25-1 to TRBJ1-5; 8 bases align to TRBD1. Germline CDR1 and CDR2: MGHDK and SYGVNS. Unmatched junction bases numbered 5, after V lost 4 bases and J lost 3 bases. The CDR3 is 15 residues long. CDR3 DNA: TGTGCCAGCAGTGCCGGGACAGGTTCCAATCAGCCCCAGCATTTT. This codes for CASSAGTGSNQPQHF. Using reference TRBV25-1 and TRBJ1-5 for the parts outside the CDR3, the full variable domain is EADIYQTPRYLVIGTGKKITLECSQTMGHDKMYWYQQDPGMELHLIHYSYGVNSTEKGDLSSESTVSRIRTEHFPLTLESARPSHTSQYLCASSAGTGSNQPQHFGDGTRLSIL.

This clone occurred once. This chain uses TRBV11-2 with TRBJ2-7; unclear D gene. Germline assignment: CDR1 SGHAT and CDR2 FQNNGV. V lost 1 base, J lost 4 bases, and 8 bases lay in between. The CDR3 consists of 13 residues. This chain's CDR3 is CASSLAVIYEQYF. The CDR3 DNA reads as TGTGCCAGCAGCTTAGCCGTAATTTACGAGCAGTACTTC.

The V gene is TRBV19, the J gene TRBJ2-3; possible D gene TRBD2, 5 bases. There are 14 residues in the CDR3. Germline-derived CDR1 and CDR2 are LNHDA and SQIVND (reference sequence). The germline V and J ends were trimmed by 5 bases and 2 bases, with 11 bases remaining between them. CDR3 amino acids: CASSGGSNTDTQYF. CDR3 sequence (DNA): TGTGCCAGTAGTGGTGGGAGTAACACAGATACGCAGTATTTT.

The chain has TRBV28 and TRBJ2-7; 8 nucleotides line up with TRBD2. Trimming at V came to 4 bases and at J to 3 bases, leaving 5 bases not matched to a gene. CDR3 length: 14 amino acids. The germline V gene encodes CDR1 MDHEN and CDR2 SYDVKM. CDR3 amino acids: CASSSHGGGYEQYF. Written as DNA, the CDR3 is TGTGCCAGCAGTTCCCACGGGGGGGGCTACGAGCAGTACTTC. Supplemented by reference TRBV28 and TRBJ2-7, the full variable domain reads DVKVTQSSRYLVKRTGEKVFLECVQDMDHENMFWYRQDPGLGLRLIYFSYDVKMKEKGDIPEGYSVSREKKERFSLILESASTNQTSMYLCASSSHGGGYEQYFGPGTRLTVT.

The CDR3 protein is CASSLNSGNYGYTF. As DNA, the CDR3 is TGCGCCAGCAGCTTGAACTCCGGTAACTATGGCTACACCTTC. V usage is TRBV5-1 and J usage is TRBJ1-2; unclear D gene. The germline V gene encodes CDR1 SGHRS and CDR2 YFSETQ. This CDR3 is built from 14 residues. Trimming shortened V by 1 base and J by 1 base, and 8 bases separated the two germline ends. Full variable domain (rest looked up from reference TRBV5-1 and TRBJ1-2): KAGVTQTPRYLIKTRGQQVTLSCSPISGHRSVSWYQQTPGQGLQFLFEYFSETQRNKGNFPGRFSGRQFSNSRSEMNVSTLELGDSALYLCASSLNSGNYGYTFGSGTRLTVV.

V usage is TRBV30 and J usage is TRBJ1-1; D possibly corresponds to TRBD1 (6 bases). The CDR3 contains 14 residues. Looked up from germline, CDR1 is GTSNPN and CDR2 is SVGIG (reference sequence). Trimming cost V 7 bases and J 0 bases, with 15 bases left between them. This CDR3 is CASGGGRVNTEAFF. The CDR3 region has the DNA TGTGCCTCCGGAGGGGGGAGGGTGAACACTGAAGCTTTCTTT.

The chain recombines TRBV19 with TRBJ2-7, with a tentative D call TRBD2 (6 bases). This CDR3 comprises 16 residues. The germline CDR1 and CDR2 sequences are LNHDA and SQIVND (reference sequence). Trimming removed 5 bases at V and 5 bases at J, with 22 bases between. DNA of the CDR3: TGTGCCAGTAGTTCCCGGGACGCCCGGGGGACTGACGAGCAGTACTTC. It yields the protein CASSSRDARGTDEQYF.

The rearrangement links TRBV7-8 to TRBJ2-1; D is unclear. The CDR3 extends over 15 amino acids. Germline V gene sequence: CDR1 SGHVS, CDR2 FQNEAQ. V lost 1 base to trimming and J lost 0 bases, with 7 bases between them. For the CDR3, the DNA is TGTGCCAGCAGCTTAGGCCTCAGCTCCTACAATGAGCAGTTCTTC. It codes for CASSLGLSSYNEQFF.

This chain links TRBV3-1 (or the pseudogene TRBV3-2) with TRBJ2-7; 7 bases line up with TRBD2. Losses at the gene ends were 3 bases for V and 7 bases for J; bases not matched to a gene: 9. This CDR3 comprises 14 residues. The germline V gene encodes CDR1 LGHDT and CDR2 YNNKEL (reference sequence). CDR3 loop: CASSHLLAGDEQYF. In DNA form, the CDR3 reads TGTGCCAGCAGCCATCTACTGGCGGGAGATGAGCAGTACTTC.

The chain joins TRBV7-2 to TRBJ2-5; a possible D gene is TRBD2 (5 bases). The germline gives CDR1 SGHTA, CDR2 FQGNSA. The CDR3 sequence is 14 residues long. V dropped 2 bases and J dropped 7 bases, with 14 bases sitting between them. The CDR3 spells CASSLTTSSVTQYF. CDR3 nucleotide sequence: TGTGCCAGCAGCTTAACAACTAGTTCGGTGACCCAGTACTTC.

This clone was picked up one time. The chain combines TRBV5-1 with TRBJ2-3, with 9 bases identical to TRBD1. CDR3 length: 14 residues. V shed 3 bases, J shed 6 bases, and the junction held 5 bases outside the gene matches. Looked up from germline, CDR1 is SGHRS and CDR2 is YFSETQ. The CDR3 sequence: CASSWTGAGDTQYF. For the CDR3, the DNA is TGCGCCAGCAGCTGGACAGGGGCGGGGGATACGCAGTATTTT.

The rearrangement joins TRBV5-1 to TRBJ1-1, with a possible D match to TRBD1 (5 bases). Trimming left V 2 bases short and J 2 bases short, with 7 bases between. The V gene's germline CDR1 is SGHRS and CDR2 YFSETQ. CDR3 size: 13 residues. CDR3 sequence: CASSFQGNTEAFF. The DNA for the CDR3 is TGCGCCAGCAGCTTTCAGGGCAACACTGAAGCTTTCTTT.